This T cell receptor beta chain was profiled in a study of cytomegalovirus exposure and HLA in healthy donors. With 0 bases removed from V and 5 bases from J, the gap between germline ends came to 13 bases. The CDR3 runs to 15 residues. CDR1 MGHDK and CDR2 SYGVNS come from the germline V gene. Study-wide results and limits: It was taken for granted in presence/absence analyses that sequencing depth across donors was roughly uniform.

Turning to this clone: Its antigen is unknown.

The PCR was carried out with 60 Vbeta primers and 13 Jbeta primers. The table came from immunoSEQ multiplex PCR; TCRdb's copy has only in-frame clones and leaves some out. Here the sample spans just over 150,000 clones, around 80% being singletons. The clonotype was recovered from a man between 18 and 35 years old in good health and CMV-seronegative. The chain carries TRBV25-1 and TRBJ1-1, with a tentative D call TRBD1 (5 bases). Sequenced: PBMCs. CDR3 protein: CASSEYFQGGTEAFF. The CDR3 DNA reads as TGTGCCAGCAGTGAATATTTCCAGGGTGGGACTGAAGCTTTCTTT.